These 27 T cell receptor beta chains share one sample of origin, sequenced in a study of persistence of HIV-infected CD4 T cells. The libraries were made with immunoSEQ version 4 in survey mode. Data came from immunoSEQ multiplex PCR; TCRdb stores just in-frame clones and leaves some out. This table has about 32,000 clones, 60% to 75% appearing once. An overlapping HIV-1 Gag peptide pool stimulated these cells at about 1 ug/peptide/mL. Sorting of responding CD4+ T cells relied on upregulated CD40 ligand together with CD69. These receptors are not linked to any known antigen. Specimen: CD4+ T cells sorted from PBMCs after roughly 17-hour stimulation, collected from a patient who received antiretroviral therapy. These receptors were taken from an adult man with HIV who was CMV-seropositive.

The rearrangement uses TRBV6-4 and TRBJ1-1; D unresolved. CDR1 and CDR2 (germline): MRHNA, SNTAGT. The CDR3 has 13 residues. V lost 4 bases and J lost 1, with 7 bases in between. This CDR3 is CASSVDWNTEAFF. CDR3 coding DNA: TGTGCCAGCAGTGTAGACTGGAACACTGAAGCTTTCTTT.

In this sample, this clone turned up a few times. The V and J genes are TRBV14 and TRBJ1-2; D may be TRBD1 (5 bases). Trimming removed 3 bases from V and 3 bases from J, with 11 bases in between. Germline CDR1 and CDR2: SGHDN and FVKESK. The CDR3 covers 14 residues. DNA for the CDR3: TGTGCCAGCAGCCAGGATGACAGCTACTATGGCTACACCTTC. Translated, it gives CASSQDDSYYGYTF.

The chain uses TRBV18 and TRBJ2-1; D is uncertain. V gave up 2 bases and J gave up 6 bases, with 8 bases separating them. CDR1 is KGHSH, CDR2 LQKENI, per germline. The CDR3 length is 13 residues. CDR3 DNA: TGTGCCAGCTCACCAGGCAACGCCAATGAGCAGTTCTTC. This encodes CASSPGNANEQFF.

This chain connects TRBV11-2 to TRBJ1-3; 8 bases agree with TRBD1. Looked up from germline, CDR1 is SGHAT and CDR2 is FQNNGV. Losses at the gene ends were 6 bases for V and 2 bases for J; bases not matched to a gene: 6. This CDR3 is 15 amino acids long. CDR3 coding DNA: TGTGCCAGCAGTCGCCCGACAGGGGCTGGAAACACCATATATTTT. Translating it yields CASSRPTGAGNTIYF. The full variable domain, completed using reference TRBV11-2 and TRBJ1-3, is EAGVAQSPRYKIIEKRQSVAFWCNPISGHATLYWYQQILGQGPKLLIQFQNNGVVDDSQLPKDRFSAERLKGVDSTLKIQPAKLEDSAVYLCASSRPTGAGNTIYFGEGSWLTVV.

V is TRBV7-6 and J is TRBJ2-1; D not certain. The CDR3 spans 14 residues. V dropped 3 bases and J dropped 4 bases, with 10 bases sitting between them. The V gene's germline CDR1 is SGHVS and CDR2 FNYEAQ. The CDR3 loop reads CASSFRTEYNEQFF. Here the CDR3 DNA reads TGTGCCAGCAGCTTCCGAACCGAGTACAATGAGCAGTTCTTC.

In its sample, this clone was seen once. The chain employs TRBV20-1 and TRBJ1-1; D gene unclear. The CDR3 has 11 amino acids. V shed 6 bases and J shed 6 bases, with 11 bases lying between them. Germline V lookup: CDR1 DFQATT, CDR2 SNEGSKA (reference sequence). The CDR3 DNA reads as TGCAGTGCCGCTGGGAAGGCTGAAGCTTTCTTT. It is translated as CSAAGKAEAFF.

J is TRBJ2-1 and V is TRBV10-1; 7 nucleotides agree with TRBD1. The CDR3 consists of 14 residues. Per germline, CDR1 WNHNN and CDR2 SYGVQD (reference sequence). The ends lost 2 bases at V and 2 bases at J; junction bases unmatched: 0. CDR3 protein: CASSEDRAYNEQFF. The CDR3 bases are TGCGCCAGCAGTGAGGACAGGGCCTACAATGAGCAGTTCTTC.

The chain carries TRBV15 and TRBJ1-3; a possible D gene is TRBD1 (6 bases). The germline CDR1 and CDR2 sequences are LNHNV and YYDKDF (reference sequence). CDR3 length equals 18 residues. Between the trimmed V and J ends, which lost 0 bases and 0 bases, there was a span of 15 bases. The CDR3 region has the DNA TGTGCCACCAGCAGAGACCATCCAGGGGCCAACTCTGGAAACACCATATATTTT. It translates to CATSRDHPGANSGNTIYF.

The chain carries TRBV5-6 and TRBJ2-3; 7 positions match TRBD1. The germline gives CDR1 SGHDT, CDR2 YYEEEE. V gave up 2 bases and J gave up 6 bases; unmatched junction bases: 3. The CDR3 totals 13 residues. The CDR3: CASSFKDRDTQYF. CDR3 nucleotide sequence: TGTGCCAGCAGCTTCAAGGACAGGGATACGCAGTATTTT.

The chain uses TRBV15 and TRBJ1-1; D perhaps matches TRBD1 (6 bases). Looked up from germline, CDR1 is LNHNV and CDR2 is YYDKDF (reference sequence). The CDR3 spans 15 residues. Trimming pared 0 bases from V and 4 bases from J, leaving 12 bases between. The CDR3 spells CATSRDTKGGTEAFF. Here the CDR3 DNA reads TGTGCCACCAGCAGAGACACTAAAGGGGGCACTGAAGCTTTCTTT.

The chain couples TRBV28 to TRBJ2-1, with TRBD1 matching over 9 bases. Per the germline V gene, CDR1 is MDHEN and CDR2 is SYDVKM. The CDR3 has 15 residues. After removal of 6 bases from V and 3 bases from J, the junction contained 6 bases not matched to a gene. Written as DNA, the CDR3 is TGTGCCAGCAGCCTCAGGGACAGGGTCTACAATGAGCAGTTCTTC. Protein product: CASSLRDRVYNEQFF.

J is TRBJ1-2 and V is TRBV28; no reliable D call. The CDR3 loop spans 12 amino acids. Trimming removed 6 bases at V and 4 bases at J, with 9 bases between. Germline V gives CDR1 MDHEN, CDR2 SYDVKM. The CDR3 here is CASSRPPYGYTF. CDR3 sequence (DNA): TGTGCCAGCAGCCGCCCACCCTATGGCTACACCTTC.

The rearrangement links TRBV6-5 to TRBJ1-3; D unclear. The CDR3 loop spans 12 amino acids. Between the trimmed V and J ends, which lost 8 bases and 4 bases, there was a span of 9 bases. The germline V gene encodes CDR1 MNHEY and CDR2 SVGAGI. CDR3 nucleotides: TGTGCCAGCTCCCTCTTGGGAAACACCATATATTTT. Protein: CASSLLGNTIYF.

The chain is built from TRBV9 and TRBJ1-1; TRBD1 is a possible D gene (5 bases). The germline V and J ends were trimmed by 0 bases and 0 bases, with 12 bases remaining between them. There are 16 residues in the CDR3. CDR1 is SGDLS, CDR2 YYNGEE, per germline. The CDR3 sequence: CASSVAGPGVNTEAFF. CDR3 sequence (DNA): TGTGCCAGCAGCGTAGCTGGCCCGGGGGTGAACACTGAAGCTTTCTTT.

A few counts support this clone. The chain uses TRBV5-4 and TRBJ1-1; D gene ambiguous. Trimming pared 2 bases from V and 1 base from J, leaving 6 bases between. Germline V gene lookup returns CDR1 SGHNT and CDR2 YYREEE (reference sequence). This CDR3 has 13 residues. The CDR3 DNA reads TGTGCCAGCAGCTTTGGGGAGAACACTGAAGCTTTCTTT. Amino acid sequence: CASSFGENTEAFF.

This chain connects TRBV4-1 to TRBJ1-2, with 9 nucleotides matching TRBD1. After removal of 0 bases from V and 3 bases from J, the junction contained 2 bases not matched to a gene. Per the germline V gene, CDR1 is MGHRA and CDR2 is YSYEKL. The CDR3 has 15 residues. The CDR3 nucleotides read TGCGCCAGCAGCCAAGAGGACAGGGGCGACTATGGCTACACCTTC. It specifies CASSQEDRGDYGYTF.

This clone appeared a few times. V gene TRBV3-1 (or the pseudogene TRBV3-2) combines with J gene TRBJ1-2; D is unclear. V lost 0 bases and J lost 3, with 5 bases in between. Germline CDR1 and CDR2: LGHDT and YNNKEL (reference sequence). The CDR3 has 13 residues. The CDR3: CASSQDKYYGYTF. In DNA form, the CDR3 reads TGTGCCAGCAGCCAAGACAAGTACTATGGCTACACCTTC.

This sequence joins TRBV27 and TRBJ1-1, with a tentative D call TRBD1 (6 bases). CDR3 length: 15 amino acids. Trimming left V 2 bases short and J 4 bases short, with 14 bases between. Germline V CDR1 and CDR2: MNHEY, SMNVEV (reference sequence). The CDR3 DNA is TGTGCCAGCAGTTTAAAGGGAGGGGGGAGCACTGAAGCTTTCTTT. Translating gives CASSLKGGGSTEAFF.

This clone has just one count. The rearrangement uses TRBV18 and TRBJ2-3, with 10 bases that match TRBD1. CDR3 length: 17 amino acids. With V trimmed by 0 bases and J by 4 bases, 7 bases remained unmatched. CDR1 and CDR2 from the germline V gene are KGHSH and LQKENI. The CDR3 protein is CASSPPLRQGASDTQYF. CDR3 bases: TGTGCCAGCTCACCACCACTACGACAGGGGGCATCAGATACGCAGTATTTT.

A few counts support this clone. This chain joins TRBV24-1 and TRBJ1-5; 7 nucleotides match TRBD1. V was pared by 6 bases and J by 2 bases, with 3 bases of the junction left unmatched. Germline V gene lookup returns CDR1 KGHDR and CDR2 SFDVKD. The CDR3 totals 14 residues. In DNA form, the CDR3 reads TGTGCCACCAGTCAAACAGGGGGCAATCAGCCCCAGCATTTT. This translates into CATSQTGGNQPQHF.

Remarks on this clone: This specimen includes other DNA sequences encoding the same CDR3. V usage is TRBV10-3 and J usage is TRBJ1-2; TRBD1 matches at 9 bases. Germline assignment: CDR1 ENHRY and CDR2 SYGVKD. The CDR3 extends over 12 amino acids. Losses at the gene ends were 10 bases for V and 11 bases for J; bases not matched to a gene: 11. Here the CDR3 DNA reads TGTGCCACGACGGGACAGGGAGAAGGTTACACCTTC. This sequence encodes CATTGQGEGYTF.

In its sample, this clone was seen a few times. CDR3 in amino acids: CASRKTGQGHDEQFF. CDR3 coding DNA: TGTGCCAGCAGAAAGACAGGCCAGGGGCACGATGAGCAGTTCTTC. The chain links TRBV3-1 (or the pseudogene TRBV3-2) to TRBJ2-1; D is possibly TRBD1 (6 bases). CDR3 length: 15 amino acids. Germline V gene sequence: CDR1 LGHDT, CDR2 YNNKEL (reference sequence). V was trimmed by 6 bases and J by 8 bases, leaving 20 bases between them.

V gene TRBV2 combines with J gene TRBJ2-2; weak D call: TRBD1 (5 bases). This CDR3 comprises 14 residues. V was trimmed by 8 bases and J by 0 bases, leaving 10 bases between them. Per germline, CDR1 SNHLY and CDR2 FYNNEI. Here the CDR3 reads CASRQPTNTGELFF. CDR3 sequence (DNA): TGTGCCAGCCGACAGCCCACGAACACCGGGGAGCTGTTTTTT.

The gene calls are TRBV9 and TRBJ2-5, with D tentatively TRBD2 (6 bases). This CDR3 has 15 amino acids. The germline V gene encodes CDR1 SGDLS and CDR2 YYNGEE. The V end was cut by 3 bases, the J end by 1 base, with 13 bases between. The CDR3 region has the DNA TGTGCCAGCAGCGACACGGCGGGGTCCCAAGAGACCCAGTACTTC. Amino acids: CASSDTAGSQETQYF.

This clone was counted between two and nine times. This sequence joins TRBV19 and TRBJ2-5, with no clear D. Germline loops: CDR1 LNHDA, CDR2 SQIVND (reference sequence). This CDR3 comprises 14 residues. V lost 5 bases and J lost 1, with 11 bases in between. CDR3 sequence reads: CASSQTPAQETQYF. The DNA for the CDR3 is TGTGCCAGTAGTCAGACACCGGCCCAAGAGACCCAGTACTTC.

V usage is TRBV24-1 and J usage is TRBJ2-2; no reliable D call. The CDR3 consists of 15 residues. The V and J ends lost 6 bases and 2 bases respectively, with 12 bases between them. Germline loops: CDR1 KGHDR, CDR2 SFDVKD. The CDR3 region is CATSSIRPNTGELFF. CDR3 in DNA: TGTGCCACCAGTTCGATCAGGCCCAACACCGGGGAGCTGTTTTTT.

The chain recombines TRBV7-6 with TRBJ2-1; D remains ambiguous. CDR1 is SGHVS, CDR2 FNYEAQ, per germline. Trimming stripped 1 base from V and 0 bases from J, with 19 bases between. The CDR3 covers 19 residues. The CDR3 DNA reads as TGTGCCAGCAGCTTAGTGGTAGAACCGCCCCGAGGCTCCTACAATGAGCAGTTCTTC. Its translation is CASSLVVEPPRGSYNEQFF. The variable domain in full, with the rest retrieved from reference TRBV7-6 and TRBJ2-1, is GAGVSQSPRYKVTKRGQDVALRCDPISGHVSLYWYRQALGQGPEFLTYFNYEAQQDKSGLPNDRFSAERPEGSISTLTIQRTEQRDSAMYRCASSLVVEPPRGSYNEQFFGPGTRLTVL.